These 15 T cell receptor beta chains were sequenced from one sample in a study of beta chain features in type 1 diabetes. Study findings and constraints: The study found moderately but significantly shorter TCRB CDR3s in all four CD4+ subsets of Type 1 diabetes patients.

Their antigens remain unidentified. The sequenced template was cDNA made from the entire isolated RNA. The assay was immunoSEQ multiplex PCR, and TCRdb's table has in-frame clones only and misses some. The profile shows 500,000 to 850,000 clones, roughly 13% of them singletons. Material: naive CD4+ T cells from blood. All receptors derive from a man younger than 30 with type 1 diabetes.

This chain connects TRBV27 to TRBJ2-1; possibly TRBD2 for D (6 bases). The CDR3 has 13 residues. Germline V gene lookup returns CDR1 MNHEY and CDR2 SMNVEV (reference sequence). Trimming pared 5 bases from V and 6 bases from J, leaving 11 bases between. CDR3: CASSRPGSNEQFF. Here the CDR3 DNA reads TGTGCCAGCAGTAGACCCGGGAGCAATGAGCAGTTCTTC.

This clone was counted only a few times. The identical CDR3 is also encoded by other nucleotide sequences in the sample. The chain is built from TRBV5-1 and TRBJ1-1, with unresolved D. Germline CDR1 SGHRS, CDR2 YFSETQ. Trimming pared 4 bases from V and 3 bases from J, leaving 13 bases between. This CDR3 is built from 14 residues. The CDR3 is CASSLVAGDTEAFF. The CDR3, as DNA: TGCGCCAGCAGCCTCGTTGCCGGGGACACTGAAGCTTTCTTT.

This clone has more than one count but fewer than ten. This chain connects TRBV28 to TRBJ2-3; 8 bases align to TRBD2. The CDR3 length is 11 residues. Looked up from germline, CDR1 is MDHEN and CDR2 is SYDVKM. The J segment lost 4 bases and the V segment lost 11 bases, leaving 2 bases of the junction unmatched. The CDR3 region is CAGGGPDTQYF. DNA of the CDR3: TGTGCCGGCGGGGGGCCAGATACGCAGTATTTT.

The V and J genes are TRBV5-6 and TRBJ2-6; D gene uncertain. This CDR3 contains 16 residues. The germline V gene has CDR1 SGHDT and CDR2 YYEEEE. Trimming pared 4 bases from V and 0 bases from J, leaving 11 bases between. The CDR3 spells CASSLTLRSGANVLTF. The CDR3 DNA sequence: TGTGCCAGCAGCCTGACATTACGCTCTGGGGCCAACGTCCTGACTTTC.

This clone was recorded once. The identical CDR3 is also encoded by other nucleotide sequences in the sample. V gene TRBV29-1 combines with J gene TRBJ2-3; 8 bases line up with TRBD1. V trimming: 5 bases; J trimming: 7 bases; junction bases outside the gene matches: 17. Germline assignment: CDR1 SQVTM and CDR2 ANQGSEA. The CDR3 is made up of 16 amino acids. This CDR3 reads CSVYLTVPRGRNTQYF. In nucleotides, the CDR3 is TGCAGCGTTTATCTAACAGTCCCCAGGGGGCGAAATACGCAGTATTTT.

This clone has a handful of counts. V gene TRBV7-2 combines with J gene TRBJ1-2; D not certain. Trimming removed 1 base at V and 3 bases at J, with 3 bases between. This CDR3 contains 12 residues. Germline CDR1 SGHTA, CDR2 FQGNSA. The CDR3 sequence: CASSLGDYGYTF. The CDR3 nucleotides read TGTGCCAGCAGCTTAGGGGACTATGGCTACACCTTC.

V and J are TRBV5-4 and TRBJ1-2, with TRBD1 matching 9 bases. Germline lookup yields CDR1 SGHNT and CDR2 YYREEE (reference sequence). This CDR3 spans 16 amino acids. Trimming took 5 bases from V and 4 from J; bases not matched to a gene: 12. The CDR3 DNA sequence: TGTGCCAGCAGGCGTAACCCGGGACAGGGATTCTATGGCTACACCTTC. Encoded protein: CASRRNPGQGFYGYTF.

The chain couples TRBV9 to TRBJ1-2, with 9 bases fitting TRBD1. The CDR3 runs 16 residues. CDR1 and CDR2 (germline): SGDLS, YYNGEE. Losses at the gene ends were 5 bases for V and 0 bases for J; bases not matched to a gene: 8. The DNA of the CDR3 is TGTGCCAGCAGTCGGCTAAGGGACAGGGCTAACTATGGCTACACCTTC. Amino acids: CASSRLRDRANYGYTF.

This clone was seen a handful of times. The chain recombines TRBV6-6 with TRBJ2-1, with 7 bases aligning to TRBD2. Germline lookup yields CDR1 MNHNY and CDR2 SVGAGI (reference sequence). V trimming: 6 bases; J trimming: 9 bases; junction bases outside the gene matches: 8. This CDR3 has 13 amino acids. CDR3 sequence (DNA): TGTGCCAGCAGCCCAGGACTAGTGGGTGAGCAGTTCTTC. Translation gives CASSPGLVGEQFF.

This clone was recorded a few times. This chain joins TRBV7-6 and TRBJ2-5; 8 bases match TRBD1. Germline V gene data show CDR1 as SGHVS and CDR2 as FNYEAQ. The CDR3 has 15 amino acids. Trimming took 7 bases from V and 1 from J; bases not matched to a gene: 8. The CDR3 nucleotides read TGTGCCAGCAACGACCTGGACAGGGCCCAAGAGACCCAGTACTTC. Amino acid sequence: CASNDLDRAQETQYF. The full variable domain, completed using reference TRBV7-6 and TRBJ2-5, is GAGVSQSPRYKVTKRGQDVALRCDPISGHVSLYWYRQALGQGPEFLTYFNYEAQQDKSGLPNDRFSAERPEGSISTLTIQRTEQRDSAMYRCASNDLDRAQETQYFGPGTRLLVL.

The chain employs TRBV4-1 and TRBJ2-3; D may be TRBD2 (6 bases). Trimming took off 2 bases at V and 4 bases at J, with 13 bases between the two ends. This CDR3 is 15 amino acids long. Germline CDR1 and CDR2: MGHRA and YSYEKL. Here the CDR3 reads CASSQTGVSADTQYF. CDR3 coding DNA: TGCGCCAGCAGCCAAACGGGGGTATCTGCAGATACGCAGTATTTT.

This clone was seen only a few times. CDR3 sequence reads: CSVIGGNTDTQYF. The CDR3 DNA follows: TGCAGCGTAATCGGGGGGAACACAGATACGCAGTATTTT. The J gene is TRBJ2-3, the V gene TRBV29-1; TRBD2 aligns across 7 bases. With V trimmed by 6 bases and J by 2 bases, 5 bases remained unmatched. The CDR3 spans 13 residues. CDR1 and CDR2 (germline): SQVTM, ANQGSEA.

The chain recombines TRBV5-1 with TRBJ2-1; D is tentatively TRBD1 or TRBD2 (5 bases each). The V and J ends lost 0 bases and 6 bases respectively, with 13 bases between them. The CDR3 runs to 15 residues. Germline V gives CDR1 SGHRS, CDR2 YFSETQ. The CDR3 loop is CASSLDGDPFNEQFF. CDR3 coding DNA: TGCGCCAGCAGCTTGGATGGGGACCCCTTCAATGAGCAGTTCTTC.

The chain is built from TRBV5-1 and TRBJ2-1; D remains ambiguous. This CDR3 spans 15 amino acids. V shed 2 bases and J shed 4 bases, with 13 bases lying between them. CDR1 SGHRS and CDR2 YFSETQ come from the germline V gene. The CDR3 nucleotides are TGCGCCAGCAGCTTAAGGGATATGGGGTACAATGAGCAGTTCTTC. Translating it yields CASSLRDMGYNEQFF.

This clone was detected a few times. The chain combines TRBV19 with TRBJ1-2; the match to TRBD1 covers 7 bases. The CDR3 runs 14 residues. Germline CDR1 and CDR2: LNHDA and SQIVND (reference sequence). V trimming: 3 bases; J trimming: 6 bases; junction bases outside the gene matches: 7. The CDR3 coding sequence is TGTGCCAGTAGTATTGGACAGGCCGGGGATGGCTACACCTTC. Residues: CASSIGQAGDGYTF.